These 20 T cell receptor beta chains originate from one sample sequenced in a study of regulatory T cells in long-lasting Graves disease. Time point described: newly diagnosed GD, antithyroid drugs for less than 3 months. Preparation of the TCR library used RNA extracted from PBMCs. Arm-PCR with iRepertoire HTBI primers amplified the CDR3 regions for these TCR beta libraries. TCRdb fed the multiplex PCR reads into MiXCR, producing one record per CDR3 protein. The sample has some 450,000 distinct CDR3 sequences, 15% to 20% seen once. A further study also used this sample, focusing on T cells in Graves' hyperthyroidism and ophthalmopathy.

The input for sequencing was peripheral blood mononuclear cells (PBMCs), taken at new diagnosis, from a patient treated with antithyroid drugs. The receptors shown here come from a woman aged 25 to 39 with Graves disease.

The table lists this clonotype with a few counts. CDR3 in DNA: TGCAGCGTTGAGTCGGCGGATGGGAGGCTCGAGCAGTTCTTC. It is translated as CSVESADGRLEQFF. The chain carries TRBV29-1 and TRBJ2-1; D perhaps matches TRBD2 (6 bases). The CDR3 is 14 amino acids. Trimming stripped 3 bases from V and 10 bases from J, with 19 bases between. Germline CDR1 and CDR2: SQVTM and ANQGSEA.

This clonotype was detected ten times or more. The V call is TRBV28, the J call TRBJ2-7; D is tentatively TRBD1 or TRBD2 (5 bases each). CDR1 and CDR2 from the germline V gene are MDHEN and SYDVKM. Trimming took off 7 bases at V and 0 bases at J, with 19 bases between the two ends. The CDR3 consists of 16 residues. This CDR3 reads CASNSPGTDISYEQYF. The CDR3, as DNA: TGTGCCAGCAATTCCCCCGGGACGGACATCTCCTACGAGCAGTACTTC.

This clonotype was seen at least ten times. This chain uses TRBV9 with TRBJ1-1; 7 bases line up with TRBD1. The CDR3 sequence is 16 residues long. J gave up 0 bases and V 3 bases, and 8 bases lay outside the gene matches. Germline values: CDR1 SGDLS, CDR2 YYNGEE. CDR3 sequence reads: CASSERDRDMNTEAFF. For the CDR3, the DNA is TGTGCCAGCAGCGAACGGGACAGAGACATGAACACTGAAGCTTTCTTT.

The sample holds many counts of this clonotype. The V call is TRBV20-1, the J call TRBJ1-1; possibly TRBD1 for D (5 bases). Germline V gives CDR1 DFQATT, CDR2 SNEGSKA (reference sequence). The ends were cut back, 6 bases at V and 2 bases at J, with 16 bases in the middle. The CDR3 contains 14 residues. DNA for the CDR3: TGCAGTGCCTGGGACCGCGGCCGAAACACTGAAGCTTTCTTT. Amino acids: CSAWDRGRNTEAFF.

As concerns this clonotype: A much larger clone lies a single base off, so this may be a read error. This chain links TRBV11-2 with TRBJ2-1; 12 bases align to TRBD2. This CDR3 region has 15 residues. V shed 6 bases, J shed 9 bases, and the junction held 9 bases outside the gene matches. Germline V gene data show CDR1 as SGHAT and CDR2 as FQNNGV. The DNA of the CDR3 is TGTGCCAGCAGGCCGACTAGCGGGAGCTGCGCTGAGCAGTTCTTC. Translated, it gives CASRPTSGSCAEQFF.

This chain joins TRBV7-9 and TRBJ1-1, with D unclear. In germline, CDR1 is SEHNR, CDR2 FQNEAQ (reference sequence). The CDR3 contains 14 residues. Deletions cut 2 bases from V and 4 bases from J, with 11 bases between. CDR3 protein: CASSLKGWGTEAFF. The CDR3 nucleotides read TGTGCCAGCAGCTTAAAAGGTTGGGGCACTGAAGCTTTCTTT.

The chain joins TRBV19 to TRBJ2-7; the D gene is possibly TRBD1 (5 bases). There are 15 residues in the CDR3. Trimming removed 3 bases from V and 3 bases from J, with 15 bases in between. CDR1 is LNHDA and CDR2 is SQIVND in the germline V gene (reference sequence). The CDR3, as DNA: TGTGCCAGTAGTATGCTGGGGATGGACATCTACGAGCAGTACTTC. Translating it yields CASSMLGMDIYEQYF.

This clonotype was seen more than once but under ten times. V and J are TRBV7-2 and TRBJ2-7; 8 bases are shared with TRBD2. V lost 1 base to trimming and J lost 2 bases; unmatched junction nucleotides: 1. Germline assignment: CDR1 SGHTA and CDR2 FQGNSA. This CDR3 has 14 amino acids. The CDR3 DNA is TGTGCCAGCAGCTTAGACGGGAGGGCCTACGAGCAGTACTTC. This translates into CASSLDGRAYEQYF.

This clonotype came up many times. CDR3 residues: CASSLLTSGYNEQFF. In nucleotides, the CDR3 is TGTGCCAGCAGTTTACTGACTAGCGGGTACAATGAGCAGTTCTTC. The chain carries TRBV12-3 or TRBV12-4 and TRBJ2-1, with 10 positions matching TRBD2. With V trimmed by 2 bases and J by 4 bases, 2 bases remained unmatched. The CDR3 has 15 residues.

Ten or more counts support this clonotype. This rearrangement joins TRBV20-1 to TRBJ1-1; D uncertain. The V end lost 6 bases, the J end lost 2 bases, and 16 bases lay between the germline ends. The CDR3 length is 14 residues. Germline lookup yields CDR1 DFQATT and CDR2 SNEGSKA (reference sequence). The CDR3 coding sequence is TGCAGTGCACGACCGGGAGCCTCAAACACTGAAGCTTTCTTT. This encodes CSARPGASNTEAFF.

The chain is built from TRBV10-2 and TRBJ2-1; maybe TRBD1 (5 bases). Trimming left V 8 bases short and J 10 bases short, with 24 bases between. This CDR3 is built from 15 residues. Germline V lookup: CDR1 WSHSY, CDR2 SAAADI. CDR3 amino acids: CASSTGRDLSYEQFF. CDR3 nucleotides: TGCGCCAGCTCGACCGGCAGGGATCTTTCCTACGAGCAGTTCTTC.

This clonotype was observed at least ten times. The chain employs TRBV7-2 and TRBJ2-5; D may match TRBD1 or TRBD2 (5 bases each). The CDR3 is made up of 14 amino acids. Trimming shortened V by 4 bases and J by 1 base, and 10 bases separated the two germline ends. From germline, CDR1 is SGHTA and CDR2 FQGNSA. In DNA form, the CDR3 reads TGTGCCAGCAGCTCGGGACGATTCCAAGAGACCCAGTACTTC. It codes for CASSSGRFQETQYF.

This clonotype was detected many times. This chain links TRBV3-1 with TRBJ2-2; D tentatively reads TRBD1 or TRBD2 (5 bases each). CDR1 LGHDT and CDR2 YNNKEL come from the germline V gene (reference sequence). There are 17 residues in the CDR3. With 4 bases removed from V and 4 bases from J, the gap between germline ends came to 19 bases. The CDR3 bases are TGTGCCAGCAGCCCCTGGGACGCCAACCCCTCCACCGGGGAGCTGTTTTTT. Residues: CASSPWDANPSTGELFF.

This clonotype showed up many times. The chain employs TRBV12-3 or TRBV12-4 and TRBJ1-5; 9 nucleotides align to TRBD1. The CDR3 runs to 17 residues. Losses at the gene ends were 5 bases for V and 3 bases for J; bases not matched to a gene: 11. The CDR3 coding sequence is TGTGCCAGCAGTCCCGGGGGGGGGACAGGGTACAATCAGCCCCAGCATTTT. This encodes CASSPGGGTGYNQPQHF.

This clonotype was found many times. The chain combines TRBV20-1 with TRBJ2-7, with 12 bases fitting TRBD2. Germline lookup yields CDR1 DFQATT and CDR2 SNEGSKA (reference sequence). V shed 6 bases and J 5 bases; nucleotides not matched to a gene: 17. This CDR3 is 17 amino acids long. The CDR3 coding sequence is TGCAGTGCCGGGAGGGGGTGGCTAGCGGGAGGGCAGGACGAGCAGTACTTC. Translating it yields CSAGRGWLAGGQDEQYF.

This clonotype was seen more than once but under ten times. V is TRBV15 and J is TRBJ1-5; a possible D gene is TRBD1 (5 bases). V was pared by 0 bases and J by 1 base, with 7 bases between. Germline V gives CDR1 LNHNV, CDR2 YYDKDF (reference sequence). The CDR3 runs 15 residues. The CDR3: CATSRDRGSNQPQHF. The DNA of the CDR3 is TGTGCCACCAGCAGAGATCGGGGGAGCAATCAGCCCCAGCATTTT.

The table lists this clonotype with many counts. CDR3 in DNA: TGTGCCAGCAGCTCCACAGGGGGCGCGGGAGAGCAGTACTTC. It is translated as CASSSTGGAGEQYF. The rearrangement uses TRBV11-2 and TRBJ2-7; 9 nucleotides align to TRBD1. The CDR3 has 14 amino acids. V trimming: 4 bases; J trimming: 7 bases; junction bases outside the gene matches: 8. Germline CDR1 and CDR2: SGHAT and FQNNGV.

This clonotype was counted ten times or more. The V gene is TRBV18, the J gene TRBJ1-1; D gene ambiguous. Germline assignment: CDR1 KGHSH and CDR2 LQKENI. This CDR3 is 16 amino acids long. Trimming removed 4 bases from V and 0 bases from J, with 15 bases in between. The CDR3 DNA sequence: TGTGCCAGCTCACAAAGCCCGGAAGCCCTGAACACTGAAGCTTTCTTT. Translation gives CASSQSPEALNTEAFF.

This clonotype was detected only a few times. The rearrangement joins TRBV10-3 to TRBJ1-2; D unresolved. Trimming took off 2 bases at V and 8 bases at J, with 27 bases between the two ends. Germline CDR1 ENHRY, CDR2 SYGVKD. The CDR3 contains 18 residues. The DNA for the CDR3 is TGTGCCATCAGTGAGCAACGGGAGACCTACTTACCGTCGGTCGGCTACACCTTC. Translation gives CAISEQRETYLPSVGYTF.

In its sample, this clonotype was seen once. The chain is built from TRBV12-3 or TRBV12-4 and TRBJ2-2; TRBD1 matches 11 bases. The CDR3 contains 15 residues. The J segment lost 7 bases and the V segment lost 6 bases, leaving 7 bases of the junction unmatched. The CDR3 coding sequence is TGTGCCAGCAGGCGGGACAGGGGGTCGAACGGGGAGCTGTTTTTT. Protein product: CASRRDRGSNGELFF.